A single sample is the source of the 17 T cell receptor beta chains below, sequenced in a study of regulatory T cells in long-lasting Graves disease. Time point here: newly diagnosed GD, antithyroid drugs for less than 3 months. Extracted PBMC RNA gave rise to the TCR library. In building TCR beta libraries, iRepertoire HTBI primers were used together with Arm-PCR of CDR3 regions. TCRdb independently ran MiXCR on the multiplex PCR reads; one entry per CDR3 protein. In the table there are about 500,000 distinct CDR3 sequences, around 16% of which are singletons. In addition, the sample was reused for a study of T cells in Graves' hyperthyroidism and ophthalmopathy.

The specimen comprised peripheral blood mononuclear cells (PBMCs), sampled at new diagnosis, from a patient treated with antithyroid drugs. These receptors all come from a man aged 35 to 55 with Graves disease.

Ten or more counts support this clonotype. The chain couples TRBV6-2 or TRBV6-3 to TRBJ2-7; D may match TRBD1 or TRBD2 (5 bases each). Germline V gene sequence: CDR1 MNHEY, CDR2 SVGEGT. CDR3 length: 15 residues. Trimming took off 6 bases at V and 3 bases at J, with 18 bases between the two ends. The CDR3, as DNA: TGTGCCAGCAGAGAGTACCGGGACGCCGGCTACGAGCAGTACTTC. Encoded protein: CASREYRDAGYEQYF.

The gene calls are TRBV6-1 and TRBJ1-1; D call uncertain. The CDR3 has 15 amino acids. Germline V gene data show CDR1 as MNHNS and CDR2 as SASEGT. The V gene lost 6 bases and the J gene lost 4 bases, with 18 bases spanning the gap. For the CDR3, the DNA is TGTGCCAGCAGGGAGCTAGGTACCCCGGGCACTGAAGCTTTCTTT. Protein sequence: CASRELGTPGTEAFF.

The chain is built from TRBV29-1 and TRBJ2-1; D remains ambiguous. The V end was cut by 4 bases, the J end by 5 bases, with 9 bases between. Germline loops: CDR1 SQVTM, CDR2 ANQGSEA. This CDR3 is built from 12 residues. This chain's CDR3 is CSVVPENNEQFF. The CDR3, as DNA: TGCAGCGTTGTGCCGGAAAACAATGAGCAGTTCTTC.

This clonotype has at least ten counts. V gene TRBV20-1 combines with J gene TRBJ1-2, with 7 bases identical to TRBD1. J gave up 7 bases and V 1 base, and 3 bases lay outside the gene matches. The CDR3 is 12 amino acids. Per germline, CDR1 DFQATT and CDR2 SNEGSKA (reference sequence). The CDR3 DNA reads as TGCAGTGCTAGAGCCGGACAGGCTGGCTACACCTTC. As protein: CSARAGQAGYTF.

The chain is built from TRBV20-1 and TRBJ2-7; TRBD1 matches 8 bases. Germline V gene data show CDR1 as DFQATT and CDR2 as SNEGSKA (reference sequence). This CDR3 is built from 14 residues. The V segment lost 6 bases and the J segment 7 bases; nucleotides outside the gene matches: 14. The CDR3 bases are TGCAGTGCCCGCGACAGGGGAGTCTACAATGAGCAGTACTTC. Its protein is CSARDRGVYNEQYF.

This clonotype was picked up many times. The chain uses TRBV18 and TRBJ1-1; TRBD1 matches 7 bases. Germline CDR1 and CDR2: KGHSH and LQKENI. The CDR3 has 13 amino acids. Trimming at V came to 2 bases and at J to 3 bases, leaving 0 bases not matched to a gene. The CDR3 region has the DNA TGTGCCAGCTCACCAGACAGGGACACTGAAGCTTTCTTT. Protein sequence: CASSPDRDTEAFF.

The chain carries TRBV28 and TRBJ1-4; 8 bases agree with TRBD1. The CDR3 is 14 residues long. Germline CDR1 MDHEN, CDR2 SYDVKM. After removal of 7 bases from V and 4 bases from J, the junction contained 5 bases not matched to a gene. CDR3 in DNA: TGTGCCAGCATAGGACAGGGAATTAATGAAAAACTGTTTTTT. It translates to CASIGQGINEKLFF. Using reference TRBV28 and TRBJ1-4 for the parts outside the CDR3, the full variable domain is DVKVTQSSRYLVKRTGEKVFLECVQDMDHENMFWYRQDPGLGLRLIYFSYDVKMKEKGDIPEGYSVSREKKERFSLILESASTNQTSMYLCASIGQGINEKLFFGSGTQLSVL.

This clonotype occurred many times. This CDR3 is CASNPLAYSYEQYF. The DNA of the CDR3 is TGTGCCAGCAACCCCCTAGCGTACTCCTACGAGCAGTACTTC. The gene calls are TRBV6-1 and TRBJ2-7; possible D gene TRBD2, 6 bases. Trimming took off 7 bases at V and 0 bases at J, with 13 bases between the two ends. The CDR3 consists of 14 residues. CDR1 MNHNS and CDR2 SASEGT come from the germline V gene.

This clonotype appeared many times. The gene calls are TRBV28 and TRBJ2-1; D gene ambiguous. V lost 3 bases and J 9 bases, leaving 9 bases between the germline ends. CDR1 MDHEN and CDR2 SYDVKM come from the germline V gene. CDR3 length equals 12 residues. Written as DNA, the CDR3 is TGTGCCAGCAGTTTGGGTAGGAGTGAGCAGTTCTTC. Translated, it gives CASSLGRSEQFF. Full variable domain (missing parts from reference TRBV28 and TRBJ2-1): DVKVTQSSRYLVKRTGEKVFLECVQDMDHENMFWYRQDPGLGLRLIYFSYDVKMKEKGDIPEGYSVSREKKERFSLILESASTNQTSMYLCASSLGRSEQFFGPGTRLTVL.

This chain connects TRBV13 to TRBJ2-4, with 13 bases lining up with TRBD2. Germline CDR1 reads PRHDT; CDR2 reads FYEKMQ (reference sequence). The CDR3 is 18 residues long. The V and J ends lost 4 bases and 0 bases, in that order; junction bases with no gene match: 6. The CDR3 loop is CASSYRTSGRGAKNIQYF. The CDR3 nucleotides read TGTGCCAGCAGCTACAGGACTAGCGGGAGAGGAGCCAAAAACATTCAGTACTTC.

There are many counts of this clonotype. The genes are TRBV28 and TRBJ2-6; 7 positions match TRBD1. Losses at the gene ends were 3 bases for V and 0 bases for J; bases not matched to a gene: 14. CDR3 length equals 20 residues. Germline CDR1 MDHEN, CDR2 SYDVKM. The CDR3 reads CASSFPGQRTGYSGANVLTF. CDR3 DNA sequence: TGTGCCAGCAGTTTCCCGGGACAGAGAACGGGGTACTCTGGGGCCAACGTCCTGACTTTC.

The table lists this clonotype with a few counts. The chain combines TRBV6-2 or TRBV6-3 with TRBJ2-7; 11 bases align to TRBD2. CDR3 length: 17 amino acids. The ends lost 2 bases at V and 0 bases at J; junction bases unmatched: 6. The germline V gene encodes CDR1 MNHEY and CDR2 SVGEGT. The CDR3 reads CASSYASGRTGSYEQYF. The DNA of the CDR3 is TGTGCCAGCAGTTACGCTAGCGGGAGGACTGGCTCCTACGAGCAGTACTTC.

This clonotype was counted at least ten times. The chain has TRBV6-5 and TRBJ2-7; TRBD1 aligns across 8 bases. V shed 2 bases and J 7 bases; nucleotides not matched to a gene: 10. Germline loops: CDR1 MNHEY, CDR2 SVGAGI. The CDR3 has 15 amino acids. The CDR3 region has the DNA TGTGCCAGCAGTTACCCTCCGACAGGGGTCGGGGAGCAGTACTTC. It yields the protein CASSYPPTGVGEQYF.

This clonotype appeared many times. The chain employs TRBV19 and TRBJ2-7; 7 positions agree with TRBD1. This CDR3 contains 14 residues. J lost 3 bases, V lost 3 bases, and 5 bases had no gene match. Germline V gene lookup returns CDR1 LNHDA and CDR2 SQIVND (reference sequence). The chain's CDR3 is CASSISGTDYEQYF. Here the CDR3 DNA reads TGTGCCAGTAGTATTTCCGGGACAGACTACGAGCAGTACTTC.

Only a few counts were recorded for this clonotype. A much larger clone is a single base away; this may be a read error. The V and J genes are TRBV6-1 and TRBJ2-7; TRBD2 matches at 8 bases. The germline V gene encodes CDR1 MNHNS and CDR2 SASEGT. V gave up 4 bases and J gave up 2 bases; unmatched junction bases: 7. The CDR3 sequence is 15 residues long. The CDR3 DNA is TGTGCCAGCAGTGGGAGGAGCGGGAGTGCCTACGAGCAGTACTTC. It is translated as CASSGRSGSAYEQYF.

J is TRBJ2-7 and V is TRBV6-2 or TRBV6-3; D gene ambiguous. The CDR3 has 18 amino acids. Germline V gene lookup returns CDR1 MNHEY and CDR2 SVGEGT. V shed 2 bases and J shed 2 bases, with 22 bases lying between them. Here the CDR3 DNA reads TGTGCCAGCAGTTACGTTGGATCGAAGAGCGCATTACCCTACGAGCAGTACTTC. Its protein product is CASSYVGSKSALPYEQYF.

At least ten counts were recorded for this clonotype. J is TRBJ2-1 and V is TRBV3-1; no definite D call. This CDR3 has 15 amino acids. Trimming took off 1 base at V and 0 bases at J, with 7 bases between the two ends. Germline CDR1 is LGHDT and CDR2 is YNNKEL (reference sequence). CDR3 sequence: CASSQVAISYNEQFF. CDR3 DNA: TGTGCCAGCAGCCAAGTGGCTATCTCCTACAATGAGCAGTTCTTC.